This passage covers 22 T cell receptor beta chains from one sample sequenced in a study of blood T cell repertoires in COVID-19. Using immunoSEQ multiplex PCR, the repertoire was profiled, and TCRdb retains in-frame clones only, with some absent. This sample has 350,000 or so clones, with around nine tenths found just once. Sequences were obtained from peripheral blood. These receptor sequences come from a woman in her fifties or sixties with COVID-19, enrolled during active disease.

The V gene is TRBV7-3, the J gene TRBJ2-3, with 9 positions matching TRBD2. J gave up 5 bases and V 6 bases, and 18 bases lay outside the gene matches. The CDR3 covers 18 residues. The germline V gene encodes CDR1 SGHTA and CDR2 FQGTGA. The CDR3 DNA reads TGTGCCAGCAGACCACCCGGGTTGGCGGGGGGGATGGTAGATACGCAGTATTTT. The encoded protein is CASRPPGLAGGMVDTQYF.

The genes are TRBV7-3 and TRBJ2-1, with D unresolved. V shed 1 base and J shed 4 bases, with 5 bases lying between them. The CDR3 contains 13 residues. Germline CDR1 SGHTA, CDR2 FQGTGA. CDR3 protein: CASSLNAYNEQFF. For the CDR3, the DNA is TGTGCCAGCAGCTTAAATGCGTACAATGAGCAGTTCTTC.

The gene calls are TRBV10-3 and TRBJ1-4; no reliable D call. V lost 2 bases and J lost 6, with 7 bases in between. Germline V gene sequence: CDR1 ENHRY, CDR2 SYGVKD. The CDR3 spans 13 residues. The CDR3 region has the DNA TGTGCCATCAGTGAGGCGAATTATGAAAAACTGTTTTTT. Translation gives CAISEANYEKLFF.

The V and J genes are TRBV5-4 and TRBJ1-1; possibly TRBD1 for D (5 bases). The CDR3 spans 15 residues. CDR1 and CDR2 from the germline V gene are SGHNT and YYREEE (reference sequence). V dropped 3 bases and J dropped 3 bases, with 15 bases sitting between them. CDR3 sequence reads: CASSSDMRRDTEAFF. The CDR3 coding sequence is TGTGCCAGCAGCTCGGACATGCGGAGGGACACTGAAGCTTTCTTT.

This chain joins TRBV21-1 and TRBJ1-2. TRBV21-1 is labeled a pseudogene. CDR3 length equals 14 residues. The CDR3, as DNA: TGTGCCAGCACGGAGGGCAGCCCGAACTATGGCTACACCTTC. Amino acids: CASTEGSPNYGYTF.

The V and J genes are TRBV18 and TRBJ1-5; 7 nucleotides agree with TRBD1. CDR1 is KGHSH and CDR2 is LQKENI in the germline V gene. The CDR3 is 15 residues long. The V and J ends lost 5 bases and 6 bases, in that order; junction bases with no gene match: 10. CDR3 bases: TGTGCCAGCTCAGGCGAAGGGGGCGGATCTCAGCCCCAGCATTTT. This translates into CASSGEGGGSQPQHF.

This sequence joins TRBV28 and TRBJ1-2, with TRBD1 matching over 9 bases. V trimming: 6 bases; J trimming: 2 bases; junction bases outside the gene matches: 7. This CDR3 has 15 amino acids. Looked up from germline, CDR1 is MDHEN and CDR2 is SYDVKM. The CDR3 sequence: CASSERQGGNYGYTF. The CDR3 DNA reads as TGTGCCAGCAGCGAACGACAGGGGGGGAACTATGGCTACACCTTC.

The DNA for the CDR3 is TGTGCCAGCAGGGACAGGGCCAATCAGCCCCAGCATTTT. The encoded protein is CASRDRANQPQHF. The chain employs TRBV2 and TRBJ1-5; 8 nucleotides match TRBD1. V dropped 6 bases and J dropped 3; count of bases not matched to a gene: 1. Germline CDR1 reads SNHLY; CDR2 reads FYNNEI. The CDR3 is made up of 13 amino acids.

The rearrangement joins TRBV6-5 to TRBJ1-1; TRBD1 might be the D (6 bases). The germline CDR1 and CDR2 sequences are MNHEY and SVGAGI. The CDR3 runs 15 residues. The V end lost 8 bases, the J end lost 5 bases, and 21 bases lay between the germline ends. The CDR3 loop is CASFLQGLSKTEAFF. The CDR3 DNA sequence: TGTGCCAGCTTCCTACAGGGATTATCGAAGACTGAAGCTTTCTTT.

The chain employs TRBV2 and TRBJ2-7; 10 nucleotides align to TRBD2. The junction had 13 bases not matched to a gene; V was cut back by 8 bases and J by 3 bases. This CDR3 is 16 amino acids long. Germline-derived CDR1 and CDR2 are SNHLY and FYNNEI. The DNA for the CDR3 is TGTGCCAGCTCCGAGCCCTCTAGCGGGGGAGGCTACGAGCAGTACTTC. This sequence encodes CASSEPSSGGGYEQYF.

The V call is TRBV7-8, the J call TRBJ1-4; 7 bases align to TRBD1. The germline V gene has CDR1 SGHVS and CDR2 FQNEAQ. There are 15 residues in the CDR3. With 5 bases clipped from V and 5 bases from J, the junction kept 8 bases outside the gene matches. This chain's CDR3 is CASSPPRGRNEKLFF. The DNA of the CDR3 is TGTGCCAGCAGCCCACCCAGGGGGAGGAATGAAAAACTGTTTTTT.

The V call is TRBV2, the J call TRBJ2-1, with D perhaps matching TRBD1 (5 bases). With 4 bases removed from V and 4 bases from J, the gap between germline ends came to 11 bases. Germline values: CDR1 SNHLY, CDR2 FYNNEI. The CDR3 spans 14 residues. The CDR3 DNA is TGTGCCAGCAGTGGGCAGGGAAGATACAATGAGCAGTTCTTC. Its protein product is CASSGQGRYNEQFF.

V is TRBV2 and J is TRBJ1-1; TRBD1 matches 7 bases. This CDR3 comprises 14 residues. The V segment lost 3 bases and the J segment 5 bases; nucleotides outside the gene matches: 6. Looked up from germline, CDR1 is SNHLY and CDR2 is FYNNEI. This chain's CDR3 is CASSDRGSETEAFF. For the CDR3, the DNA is TGTGCCAGCAGTGACAGGGGGTCGGAAACTGAAGCTTTCTTT.

Here the CDR3 DNA reads TGTGCCAGCCGCTACACAGCGAACACTGAAGCTTTCTTT. This encodes CASRYTANTEAFF. The chain is built from TRBV12-3 or TRBV12-4 and TRBJ1-1, with D hard to call. The CDR3 covers 13 residues. With 8 bases removed from V and 1 base from J, the gap between germline ends came to 11 bases.

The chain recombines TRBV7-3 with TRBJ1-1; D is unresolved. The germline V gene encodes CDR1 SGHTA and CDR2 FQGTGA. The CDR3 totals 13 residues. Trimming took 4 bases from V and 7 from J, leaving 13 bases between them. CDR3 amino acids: CASSSSREVEAFF. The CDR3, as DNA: TGTGCCAGCAGCTCCTCTAGGGAGGTTGAAGCTTTCTTT.

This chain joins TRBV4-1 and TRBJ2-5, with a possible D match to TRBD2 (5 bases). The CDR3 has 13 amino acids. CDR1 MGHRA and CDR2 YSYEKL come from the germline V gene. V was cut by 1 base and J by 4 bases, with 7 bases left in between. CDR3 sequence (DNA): TGCGCCAGCAGCCAAGGGACTGGAGAGACCCAGTACTTC. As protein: CASSQGTGETQYF.

The CDR3 DNA sequence: TGTGCCAGCAGCCAATCGACCGGGACTAGATCCTACGAGCAGTACTTC. Residues: CASSQSTGTRSYEQYF. The chain recombines TRBV3-1 (or the pseudogene TRBV3-2) with TRBJ2-7, with TRBD2 identical over 8 bases. With 2 bases clipped from V and 1 base from J, the junction kept 7 bases outside the gene matches. The CDR3 has 16 residues. Germline V gene lookup returns CDR1 LGHDT and CDR2 YNNKEL (reference sequence).

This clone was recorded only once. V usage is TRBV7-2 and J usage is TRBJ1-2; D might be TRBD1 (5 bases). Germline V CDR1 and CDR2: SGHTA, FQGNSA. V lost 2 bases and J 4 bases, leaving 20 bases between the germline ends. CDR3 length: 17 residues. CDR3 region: CASSLQGGASAIYGYTF. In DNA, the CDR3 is TGTGCCAGCAGCTTACAGGGCGGAGCAAGCGCGATCTATGGCTACACCTTC.

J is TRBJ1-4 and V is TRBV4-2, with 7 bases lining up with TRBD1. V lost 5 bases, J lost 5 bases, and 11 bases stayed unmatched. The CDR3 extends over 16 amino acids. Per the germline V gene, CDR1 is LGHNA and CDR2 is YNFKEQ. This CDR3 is CASSLRQGPKNEKLFF. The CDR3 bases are TGTGCCAGCAGCTTACGACAGGGTCCGAAAAATGAAAAACTGTTTTTT.

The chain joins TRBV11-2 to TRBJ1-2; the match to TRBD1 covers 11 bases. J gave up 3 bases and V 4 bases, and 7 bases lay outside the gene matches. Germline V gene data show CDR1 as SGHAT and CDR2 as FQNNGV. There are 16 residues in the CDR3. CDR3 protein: CASSWGAGQGDYGYTF. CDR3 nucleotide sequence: TGTGCCAGCAGCTGGGGTGCGGGACAGGGGGACTATGGCTACACCTTC.

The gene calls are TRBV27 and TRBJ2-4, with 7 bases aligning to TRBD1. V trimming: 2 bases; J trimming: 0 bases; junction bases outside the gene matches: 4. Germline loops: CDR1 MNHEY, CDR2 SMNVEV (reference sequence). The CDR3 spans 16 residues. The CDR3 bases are TGTGCCAGCAGTTTAACAGGGGTGAGAGCCAAAAACATTCAGTACTTC. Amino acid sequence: CASSLTGVRAKNIQYF.

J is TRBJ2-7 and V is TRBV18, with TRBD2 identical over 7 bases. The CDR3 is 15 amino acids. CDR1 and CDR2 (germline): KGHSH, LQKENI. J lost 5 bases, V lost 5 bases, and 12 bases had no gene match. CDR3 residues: CASSASVGGVDEQYF. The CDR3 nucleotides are TGTGCCAGCTCAGCATCCGTGGGGGGGGTGGACGAGCAGTACTTC.